This TCR beta chain was recorded in a study of blood T cell repertoires in COVID-19. As for the study in general: PBMCs, B-cell-depleted T cells, or T cells provided the cDNA or gDNA that made up the material.

Looked up from germline, CDR1 is SNHLY and CDR2 is FYNNEI. V was pared by 5 bases and J by 2 bases, with 5 bases of the junction left unmatched. The CDR3 sequence is 14 residues long. How the authors handled the data: The authors estimated nucleated cell counts from reference gene primer amplification. Method: immunoSEQ multiplex PCR; TCRdb's copy keeps in-frame clones and lacks some. That table supplies the V and J calls and clone size; D and trimming were determined from the DNA. Of about 150,000 clones in the sample, 80% to 90% are singletons; the top ten hold 2% to 3%. The sample was peripheral blood. This TCR derives from a woman aged 70-85 years with acute or convalescent COVID-19. The V and J genes are TRBV2 and TRBJ2-7, with 8 nucleotides matching TRBD2. Here the CDR3 DNA reads TGTGCCAGCAGTCGTAGCGGGGAGGCCTACGAGCAGTACGTC. It codes for CASSRSGEAYEQYV.